This T cell receptor beta chain originates from a study of T cells in Graves' hyperthyroidism and ophthalmopathy. Overall study: Any treatment followed the collection of peripheral blood at initial diagnosis.

Researchers took RNA transcripts and amplified the TCR beta CDR3 regions from them. With the HTBI primer set, the TCR CDR3 went through a first round of RT-PCR. TCRdb recomputed calls from the multiplex PCR reads with MiXCR, one row per CDR3 protein. The sample lists hundreds of thousands of distinct CDR3 sequences, about 17% occurring once. This clonotype was counted at least ten times. Antigen unknown. This CDR3 spans 14 amino acids. Trimming left V 0 bases short and J 0 bases short, with 8 bases between. Germline-derived CDR1 and CDR2 are GTSNPN and SVGIG (reference sequence). Study-level findings and limits: Model output signaled ophthalmopathy a median 6.5 months ahead of onset.

The source material was blood. The clonotype comes from a woman in her fifties or sixties with Graves' hyperthyroidism that later progressed to Graves' ophthalmopathy. The J gene is TRBJ1-1, the V gene TRBV30; D uncertain. The CDR3 coding sequence is TGTGCCTGGAGTGTCGGGGTCGTGAACACTGAAGCTTTCTTT. It translates to CAWSVGVVNTEAFF. Together with reference TRBV30 and TRBJ1-1, the CDR3 gives the full variable domain: SQTIHQWPATLVQPVGSPLSLECTVEGTSNPNLYWYRQAAGRGLQLLFYSVGIGQISSEVPQNLSASRPQDRQFILSSKKLLLSDSGFYLCAWSVGVVNTEAFFGQGTRLTVV.